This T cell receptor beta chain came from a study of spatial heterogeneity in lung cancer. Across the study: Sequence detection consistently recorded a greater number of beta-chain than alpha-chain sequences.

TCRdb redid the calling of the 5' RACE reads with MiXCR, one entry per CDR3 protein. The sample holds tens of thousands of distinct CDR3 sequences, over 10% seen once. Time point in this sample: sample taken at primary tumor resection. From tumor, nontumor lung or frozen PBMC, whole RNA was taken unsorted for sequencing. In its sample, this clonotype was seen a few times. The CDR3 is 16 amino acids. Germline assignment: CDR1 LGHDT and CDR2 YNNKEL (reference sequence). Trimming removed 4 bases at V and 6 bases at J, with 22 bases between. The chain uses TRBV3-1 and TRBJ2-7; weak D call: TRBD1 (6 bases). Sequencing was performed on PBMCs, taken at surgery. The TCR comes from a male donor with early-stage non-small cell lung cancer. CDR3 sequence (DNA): TGTGCCAGCAGCCCACAGCCCGCTTGGACAGACGGCGAGCAGTACTTC. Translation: CASSPQPAWTDGEQYF.